This is a list of T cell receptor beta chains from one sample in a study of cytomegalovirus exposure and HLA in healthy donors. Measured with immunoSEQ multiplex PCR; TCRdb has only the in-frame clones, and not every one. Of 210,000 or so clones in the sample, roughly four fifths were seen once. Sequencing was carried out using PBMCs. The origin of the receptors is a woman aged 25 to 45 in good health and CMV-seropositive. CDR3s include the opening cysteine and the closing phenylalanine or tryptophan. Fields, in order: V gene, J gene, CDR3 protein.

V gene: TRBV2
J gene: TRBJ2-2
CDR3 protein: CASSVIGGELFF

V gene: TRBV29-1
J gene: TRBJ2-7
CDR3 protein: CSVEDLKAGIQYF

V gene: TRBV5-6
J gene: TRBJ2-7
CDR3 protein: CASSLMTGLGSYEQYF

V gene: TRBV7-6
J gene: TRBJ1-1
CDR3 protein: CASSSGAAGKGTEAFF

V gene: TRBV5-6
J gene: TRBJ2-2
CDR3 protein: CASSLVLAGGRATGELFF

V gene: TRBV7-9
J gene: TRBJ2-7
CDR3 protein: CASSLDRGQGSYEQYF

V gene: TRBV30
J gene: TRBJ2-5
CDR3 protein: CAWSGTGPETQYF

V gene: TRBV9
J gene: TRBJ1-2
CDR3 protein: CASSAQGGVVGYTF

V gene: TRBV4-3
J gene: TRBJ2-4
CDR3 protein: CASSQDRIQGTLNIQYF

V gene: TRBV9
J gene: TRBJ1-4
CDR3 protein: CASSPQGEKLFF

V gene: TRBV6-6
J gene: TRBJ1-2
CDR3 protein: CASSYPGEAGGYTF

V gene: TRBV6-5
J gene: TRBJ2-7
CDR3 protein: CASIGTTAREQYF

V gene: TRBV11-2
J gene: TRBJ2-3
CDR3 protein: CASSRWTSGSFTDTQYF

V gene: TRBV6-5
J gene: TRBJ2-6
CDR3 protein: CASTVSGANVLTF

V gene: TRBV11-2
J gene: TRBJ2-1
CDR3 protein: CASSSGQEYYSYNEQFF

V gene: TRBV7-2
J gene: TRBJ2-7
CDR3 protein: CASSPDRGLYEQYF

V gene: TRBV2
J gene: TRBJ2-7
CDR3 protein: CASRTGSYEQYF

V gene: TRBV27
J gene: TRBJ2-3
CDR3 protein: CASSLKRDSGSRDTQYF

V gene: TRBV7-9
J gene: TRBJ2-7
CDR3 protein: CASSFDRDSVYEQYF

V gene: TRBV27
J gene: TRBJ2-7
CDR3 protein: CASSLLPGPYEQYF

V gene: TRBV2
J gene: TRBJ1-2
CDR3 protein: CASSELFFRDGYTF

V gene: TRBV20-1
J gene: TRBJ2-7
CDR3 protein: CSAWRTEQYF

V gene: TRBV5-1
J gene: TRBJ1-2
CDR3 protein: CASSPGQGRYGYTF

V gene: TRBV11-3
J gene: TRBJ2-2
CDR3 protein: CASSLGGRENTGELFF

V gene: TRBV4-2
J gene: TRBJ2-7
CDR3 protein: CASSQDLGLAGQYF

V gene: TRBV5-4
J gene: TRBJ2-7
CDR3 protein: CASSLQGGNEQYF

V gene: TRBV4-1
J gene: TRBJ2-3
CDR3 protein: CASSQEGTSGRLSTDTQYF

V gene: TRBV15
J gene: TRBJ2-7
CDR3 protein: CATSSRDRGAYEQYF

V gene: TRBV9
J gene: TRBJ2-5
CDR3 protein: CASSSGLAGGQGIQETQYF

V gene: TRBV6-1
J gene: TRBJ2-7
CDR3 protein: CASSSRTGSLYEQYF

V gene: TRBV30
J gene: TRBJ1-4
CDR3 protein: CAWSAGGGNEKLFF

V gene: TRBV5-4
J gene: TRBJ2-5
CDR3 protein: CASSPRRAGVETQYF

V gene: TRBV9
J gene: TRBJ2-5
CDR3 protein: CASSVGSSGGIQETQYF

V gene: TRBV6-6
J gene: TRBJ1-6
CDR3 protein: CASSLQQNSPLHF

V gene: TRBV4-3
J gene: TRBJ2-1
CDR3 protein: CASSPKRNYRNEQFF

V gene: TRBV7-6
J gene: TRBJ2-5
CDR3 protein: CASSPRTGGETQYF

V gene: TRBV5-1
J gene: TRBJ1-1
CDR3 protein: CASSFPGGGTEAFF

V gene: TRBV28
J gene: TRBJ1-1
CDR3 protein: CASNSPWNTEAFF

V gene: TRBV19
J gene: TRBJ2-7
CDR3 protein: CASRVGEGAYEQYF

V gene: TRBV10-3
J gene: TRBJ2-6
CDR3 protein: CAISDPLQGSGANVLTF

V gene: TRBV2
J gene: TRBJ2-2
CDR3 protein: CASWTGNTGVLFF

V gene: TRBV28
J gene: TRBJ2-1
CDR3 protein: CASSISGGRQFF

V gene: TRBV9
J gene: TRBJ1-5
CDR3 protein: CASSRGAGSNQPQHF

V gene: TRBV25-1
J gene: TRBJ1-1
CDR3 protein: CASSGTGRGSFF

V gene: TRBV11-2
J gene: TRBJ2-3
CDR3 protein: CASSDKRVIGKDTQYF

V gene: TRBV11-2
J gene: TRBJ2-2
CDR3 protein: CASSRQGITGELFF

V gene: TRBV7-2
J gene: TRBJ1-2
CDR3 protein: CASSPGTGPYGYTF

V gene: TRBV29-1
J gene: TRBJ1-4
CDR3 protein: CSVADRPNEKLFF

V gene: TRBV10-2
J gene: TRBJ2-5
CDR3 protein: CASSRGYQETQYF

V gene: TRBV28
J gene: TRBJ1-4
CDR3 protein: CASSLSPSTGPKLFF

V gene: TRBV7-9
J gene: TRBJ2-7
CDR3 protein: CASRGPPLEQYF

V gene: TRBV11-2
J gene: TRBJ2-7
CDR3 protein: CASSLIGTVSHEQYF

V gene: TRBV5-4
J gene: TRBJ2-7
CDR3 protein: CASSPKGGQSLEQYF